The 27 T cell receptor beta chains below come from one sample, sequenced in a study of T cell repertoires in cytomegalovirus infection. TCRdb re-derived calls from the reads in MiXCR, one entry per CDR3 protein. The repertoire holds 350,000 to 500,000 distinct CDR3 sequences, with roughly 30% as singletons. Specimen: PBMCs. All receptors derive from a human donor in good health (CMV status not recorded). Some clones in this sample may be carry-over from other donors' samples.

The V and J genes are TRBV7-2 and TRBJ1-4; a possible D gene is TRBD1 (6 bases). V was clipped by 0 bases and J by 3 bases, with 8 bases between them. Germline-derived CDR1 and CDR2 are SGHTA and FQGNSA. The CDR3 length is 15 residues. The CDR3 protein is CASSLARGPNEKLFF. The CDR3 nucleotides read TGTGCCAGCAGCTTAGCCAGGGGTCCTAATGAAAAACTGTTTTTT.

The CDR3, as DNA: TGTGCCAGTAGTGAGGGGGCCAACACCGGGGAGCTGTTTTTT. Its translation: CASSEGANTGELFF. This chain uses TRBV19 with TRBJ2-2, with TRBD1 matching over 7 bases. From germline, CDR1 is LNHDA and CDR2 SQIVND (reference sequence). This CDR3 contains 14 residues. With V trimmed by 5 bases and J by 2 bases, 2 bases remained unmatched.

The CDR3 sequence: CASSFPGLSYEQYF. CDR3 sequence (DNA): TGTGCCAGCAGCTTCCCGGGACTATCCTACGAGCAGTACTTC. This sequence joins TRBV11-2 and TRBJ2-7, with 7 nucleotides matching TRBD2. CDR3 length: 14 amino acids. Germline V CDR1 and CDR2: SGHAT, FQNNGV. The V gene end was trimmed by 3 bases and the J gene end by 1 base; junction bases not matched to a gene: 3.

On this clonotype: This likely comes from a read error, as the CDR3 has no conserved phenylalanine or tryptophan at its end. This chain uses TRBV3-1 with TRBJ1-1; D gene ambiguous. The V and J ends lost 11 bases and 8 bases respectively, with 21 bases between them. Germline V gene lookup returns CDR1 LGHDT and CDR2 YNNKEL (reference sequence). The CDR3 length is 13 residues. The CDR3 DNA reads TGTGCCCGAAGCAAAAGTAGCGGGTGGGAAGCTTTCTGT. Protein: CARSKSSGWEAFC.

This clonotype has ten or more counts. V is TRBV7-2 and J is TRBJ2-7; tentative D call: TRBD2 (6 bases). Germline CDR1 and CDR2: SGHTA and FQGNSA. The CDR3 is made up of 15 amino acids. V was clipped by 1 base and J by 2 bases, with 12 bases between them. The CDR3 nucleotides are TGTGCCAGCAGCTTAGGGGCGGGACGGACCTACGAGCAGTACTTC. Translation: CASSLGAGRTYEQYF. The full variable domain, its missing parts supplied by reference TRBV7-2 and TRBJ2-7, is GAGVSQSPSNKVTEKGKDVELRCDPISGHTALYWYRQSLGQGLEFLIYFQGNSAPDKSGLPSDRFSAERTGGSVSTLTIQRTQQEDSAVYLCASSLGAGRTYEQYFGPGTRLTVT.

V is TRBV7-6 and J is TRBJ2-1, with TRBD2 identical over 15 bases. The junction had 4 bases not matched to a gene; V was cut back by 5 bases and J by 8 bases. Germline CDR1 SGHVS, CDR2 FNYEAQ. The CDR3 is made up of 15 amino acids. CDR3 nucleotide sequence: TGTGCCAGCAGCCCTTGGACTAGCGGGGGGGATGAGCAGTTCTTC. It codes for CASSPWTSGGDEQFF.

This clonotype was observed many times. The CDR3 spells CASRPELAGGANTQYF. As DNA, the CDR3 is TGTGCCAGCAGACCAGAACTAGCGGGGGGGGCAAATACGCAGTATTTT. This chain links TRBV6-1 with TRBJ2-3, with 13 bases matching TRBD2. Trimming cost V 6 bases and J 7 bases; bases outside gene matches: 10. The CDR3 totals 16 residues. CDR1 is MNHNS and CDR2 is SASEGT in the germline V gene.

The chain recombines TRBV13 with TRBJ1-5; tentative D call: TRBD1 (5 bases). V lost 3 bases, J lost 1 base, and 13 bases lay in between. Germline assignment: CDR1 PRHDT and CDR2 FYEKMQ (reference sequence). This CDR3 spans 16 amino acids. In DNA form, the CDR3 reads TGTGCCAGCAGCTTTCAGGGCAAAGGCAGCAATCAGCCCCAGCATTTT. This sequence encodes CASSFQGKGSNQPQHF.

CDR3 bases: TGTGCCACCCAGGGGATCTCTTTGAAAGCTTTCTTT. Translated, it gives CATQGISLKAFF. V gene TRBV6-5 combines with J gene TRBJ1-1; D is perhaps TRBD1 (6 bases). From germline, CDR1 is MNHEY and CDR2 SVGAGI. This CDR3 region has 12 residues. Trimming removed 10 bases at V and 9 bases at J, with 18 bases between.

This clonotype was observed a few times. Mismatch with germline at one junction end may stem from a read error. J is TRBJ2-7 and V is TRBV5-3; tentatively, D is TRBD1 (6 bases). TRBV5-3 carries the ORF label, with uncertain function. This CDR3 spans 14 amino acids. This CDR3 is CASSLSPSRGEQYF. The DNA of the CDR3 is TGTGCCAGCAGCTTGTCGCCTAGCAGGGGCGAGCAGTACTTC.

This clonotype was counted once. The chain carries TRBV4-3 and TRBJ1-3; D not certain. V was trimmed by 0 bases and J by 4 bases, leaving 10 bases between them. The CDR3 has 15 residues. Germline CDR1 reads LGHNA; CDR2 reads YSLEER. The CDR3, as DNA: TGCGCCAGCAGCCAAGACTCCCAGGTCGGAAACACCATATATTTT. Translating it yields CASSQDSQVGNTIYF.

This clonotype has at least ten counts. The gene calls are TRBV7-2 and TRBJ2-1; possibly TRBD2 for D (7 bases). Germline-derived CDR1 and CDR2 are SGHTA and FQGNSA. This CDR3 contains 17 residues. Trimming pared 5 bases from V and 0 bases from J, leaving 17 bases between. CDR3 sequence (DNA): TGTGCCAGCAGCCCGAGGGGGGGGGCGAGCTCCTACAATGAGCAGTTCTTC. It is translated as CASSPRGGASSYNEQFF.

In its sample, this clonotype was seen a few times. The chain is built from TRBV5-1 and TRBJ2-3, with D perhaps matching TRBD1 (6 bases). The CDR3 consists of 14 residues. The V and J ends lost 0 bases and 4 bases respectively, with 9 bases between them. Per the germline V gene, CDR1 is SGHRS and CDR2 is YFSETQ. The CDR3 sequence: CASSLAAGADTQYF. DNA for the CDR3: TGCGCCAGCAGCTTGGCTGCAGGGGCAGATACGCAGTATTTT.

To note about this clonotype: The CDR3 does not close with the conserved phenylalanine or tryptophan, likely indicating a read error. The chain uses TRBV7-2 and TRBJ2-1; 7 bases map to TRBD2. V lost 1 base and J lost 8; bases outside the gene matches: 26. There are 21 residues in the CDR3. CDR1 is SGHTA and CDR2 is FQGNSA in the germline V gene. The CDR3 reads CASSLVVPGGGLPSGRDEQFL. The CDR3 DNA reads TGTGCCAGCAGCTTAGTTGTCCCCGGGGGAGGGCTCCCCAGTGGGAGGGATGAGCAGTTCTTA.

A note on this clonotype: A much larger clone differs by one base, so this may be a read error. The chain links TRBV7-2 to TRBJ2-7; no firm D call. Germline lookup yields CDR1 SGHTA and CDR2 FQGNSA. The CDR3 runs to 16 residues. The CDR3 protein is CASSLGFGVQAYEQSF. The CDR3 bases are TGTGCCAGCAGCTTAGGATTCGGAGTTCAAGCCTACGAGCAGTCCTTC.

The chain carries TRBV14 and TRBJ1-3; D is unresolved. Germline V CDR1 and CDR2: SGHDN, FVKESK. The CDR3 runs 17 residues. Trimming stripped 0 bases from V and 0 bases from J, with 12 bases between. The CDR3 coding sequence is TGTGCCAGCAGCCAAGATTGGTGGGCGAGCTCTGGAAACACCATATATTTT. Translated, it gives CASSQDWWASSGNTIYF.

This clonotype has just a few counts. The J gene is TRBJ2-3, the V gene TRBV14; 9 bases are shared with TRBD2. Germline CDR1 reads SGHDN; CDR2 reads FVKESK. V trimming: 4 bases; J trimming: 4 bases; junction bases outside the gene matches: 9. The length of the CDR3 is 16 residues. CDR3 nucleotides: TGTGCCAGCAGCCGAAGAGGCGGGGGGGAACCAGATACGCAGTATTTT. Its translation is CASSRRGGGEPDTQYF.

This chain connects TRBV5-1 to TRBJ2-3; possible D gene TRBD1, 6 bases. The CDR3 covers 16 residues. Per germline, CDR1 SGHRS and CDR2 YFSETQ. Trimming pared 4 bases from V and 1 base from J, leaving 16 bases between. The CDR3 DNA reads TGCGCCAGCAGCCCCGGGACAACCCTCCGCACAGATACGCAGTATTTT. Amino acid sequence: CASSPGTTLRTDTQYF.

The sample holds a few counts of this clonotype. The chain employs TRBV7-8 and TRBJ1-4; 8 bases match TRBD1. V lost 5 bases, J lost 4 bases, and 6 bases stayed unmatched. CDR3 length equals 15 residues. From germline, CDR1 is SGHVS and CDR2 FQNEAQ. The CDR3 spells CASSRRQGINEKLFF. CDR3 bases: TGTGCCAGCAGCAGAAGACAGGGGATTAATGAAAAACTGTTTTTT. The full variable domain, with the rest looked up from reference TRBV7-8 and TRBJ1-4, is GAGVSQSPRYKVAKRGQDVALRCDPISGHVSLFWYQQALGQGPEFLTYFQNEAQLDKSGLPSDRFFAERPEGSVSTLKIQRTQQEDSAVYLCASSRRQGINEKLFFGSGTQLSVL.

The chain employs TRBV11-2 and TRBJ1-1, with D possibly TRBD1 on 6 matching bases. Germline CDR1 reads SGHAT; CDR2 reads FQNNGV. This CDR3 is 16 amino acids long. The V gene lost 4 bases and the J gene lost 1 base, with 16 bases spanning the gap. CDR3 loop: CASSSSRGMWNTEAFF. The CDR3 nucleotides are TGTGCCAGCAGCTCATCTAGGGGGATGTGGAACACTGAAGCTTTCTTT. Full variable domain (remainder filled in from reference TRBV11-2 and TRBJ1-1): EAGVAQSPRYKIIEKRQSVAFWCNPISGHATLYWYQQILGQGPKLLIQFQNNGVVDDSQLPKDRFSAERLKGVDSTLKIQPAKLEDSAVYLCASSSSRGMWNTEAFFGQGTRLTVV.

This clonotype was detected only a few times. The rearrangement links TRBV27 to TRBJ2-5, with D possibly being TRBD2 (6 bases). The CDR3 consists of 12 residues. The germline V and J ends were trimmed by 6 bases and 5 bases, with 10 bases remaining between them. Germline assignment: CDR1 MNHEY and CDR2 SMNVEV (reference sequence). CDR3 DNA: TGTGCCAGCAGACAACGGGGGGAGACCCAGTACTTC. Residues: CASRQRGETQYF.

This clonotype was observed many times. The CDR3 spells CASSLFLAEQFF. The CDR3 nucleotides are TGTGCCAGCAGCTTATTTCTGGCAGAGCAGTTCTTC. The chain carries TRBV11-2 and TRBJ2-1; no definite D call. This CDR3 region has 12 residues. Per the germline V gene, CDR1 is SGHAT and CDR2 is FQNNGV. V was cut by 2 bases and J by 10 bases, with 9 bases left in between.

Turning to this clonotype: This likely comes from a read error, as the CDR3 has no conserved phenylalanine or tryptophan at its end. The chain couples TRBV6-5 to TRBJ1-1; 7 nucleotides line up with TRBD1. The CDR3 runs 15 residues. The junction had 12 bases not matched to a gene; V was cut back by 8 bases and J by 3 bases. Germline V lookup: CDR1 MNHEY, CDR2 SVGAGI. CDR3 sequence: CASLRQGGWHTEAFL. The CDR3 region has the DNA TGTGCCAGCCTCCGACAGGGAGGTTGGCACACTGAAGCTTTCTTG.

In this sample, this clonotype turned up a few times. The V gene is TRBV11-2, the J gene TRBJ1-2, with TRBD1 matching over 10 bases. Germline CDR1 SGHAT, CDR2 FQNNGV. The CDR3 runs 15 residues. The V and J ends lost 1 base and 8 bases, in that order; junction bases with no gene match: 7. The CDR3 DNA follows: TGTGCCAGCAGCTTAGTAGGGACAGGGGCCCGAGGCTACACCTTC. It translates to CASSLVGTGARGYTF. Filled out from reference TRBV11-2 and TRBJ1-2, the complete variable domain reads EAGVAQSPRYKIIEKRQSVAFWCNPISGHATLYWYQQILGQGPKLLIQFQNNGVVDDSQLPKDRFSAERLKGVDSTLKIQPAKLEDSAVYLCASSLVGTGARGYTFGSGTRLTVV.

Comment on this clonotype: At one of its ends the junction is not consistent with the germline gene, which may arise from a read error. V and J are TRBV11-2 and TRBJ2-7; 12 bases are a match to TRBD2. The CDR3 length is 16 residues. The V gene's germline CDR1 is SGHAT and CDR2 FQNNGV. CDR3 sequence (DNA): TGTGCCGGCAGTTATCGACTAGCGGGGGAAACGTACGAGCAGTACTTC. Protein product: CAGSYRLAGETYEQYF.

This clonotype was counted a few times. This chain uses TRBV6-2 or TRBV6-3 with TRBJ1-1; no reliable D call. V lost 2 bases and J 3 bases, leaving 10 bases between the germline ends. Germline V lookup: CDR1 MNHEY, CDR2 SVGEGT. This CDR3 has 14 amino acids. The CDR3 here is CASSYNKVDTEAFF. DNA of the CDR3: TGTGCCAGCAGTTACAACAAGGTGGACACTGAAGCTTTCTTT.

The chain employs TRBV14 and TRBJ1-2; D is uncertain. The CDR3 length is 14 residues. Trimming pared 0 bases from V and 4 bases from J, leaving 9 bases between. CDR1 is SGHDN, CDR2 FVKESK, per germline. The CDR3 nucleotides read TGTGCCAGCAGCCAAGATAACGGGTTCTATGGCTACACCTTC. As protein: CASSQDNGFYGYTF.